One and the same sample provided the 18 T cell receptor beta chains below, sequenced in a study of T-cell reconstitution after alpha-beta-depleted transplantation in children. TCRbeta library construction was performed incorporating unique molecular identifiers. One entry per CDR3 protein results from TCRdb running MiXCR on the PCR reads. The data contain 100,000 to 130,000 distinct CDR3 sequences, 5% to 8% of them singletons. The sample in question was PBMCs, mostly from graft donor cells, obtained 360 days after TCRalphabeta/CD19-depleted stem cell transplant. Receptor source: a male patient aged 2-15 years who had a stem cell transplant for acute lymphoblastic leukemia, so the T cells may come from the graft donor.

The table lists this clonotype with a few counts. The V and J genes are TRBV30 and TRBJ1-1, with D perhaps matching TRBD1 (5 bases). The germline gives CDR1 GTSNPN, CDR2 SVGIG (reference sequence). Trimming took 5 bases from V and 7 from J, leaving 8 bases between them. The CDR3 runs to 10 residues. The CDR3 is CAWGDGEAFF. DNA of the CDR3: TGTGCCTGGGGGGACGGTGAAGCTTTCTTT.

The chain is built from TRBV25-1 and TRBJ2-3, with D perhaps being TRBD1 or TRBD2 (5 bases each). Germline V CDR1 and CDR2: MGHDK, SYGVNS. The CDR3 extends over 21 amino acids. Trimming cost V 0 bases and J 2 bases, with 27 bases left between them. CDR3 DNA sequence: TGTGCCAGCAGTGAATATCATCCTCGGGGAGTCAGGGCCTTTTCCACAGATACGCAGTATTTT. Its protein product is CASSEYHPRGVRAFSTDTQYF.

This clonotype has ten or more counts. This chain uses TRBV6-2 or TRBV6-3 with TRBJ2-2; D possibly corresponds to TRBD2 (5 bases). The CDR3 length is 14 residues. V lost 6 bases, J lost 2 bases, and 10 bases lay in between. Germline V lookup: CDR1 MNHEY, CDR2 SVGEGT. The CDR3 DNA follows: TGTGCCAGCAGCCCTAGCCCTAACACCGGGGAGCTGTTTTTT. Its translation: CASSPSPNTGELFF.

The chain combines TRBV6-2 or TRBV6-3 with TRBJ2-4; no firm D call. V dropped 6 bases and J dropped 1 base, with 10 bases sitting between them. The CDR3 spans 14 residues. Germline lookup yields CDR1 MNHEY and CDR2 SVGEGT. CDR3 bases: TGTGCCAGCAGCATCGACTGGGCCAAAAACATTCAGTACTTC. It codes for CASSIDWAKNIQYF.

The sample holds many counts of this clonotype. The rearrangement links TRBV9 to TRBJ2-2; the match to TRBD2 covers 13 bases. The germline V gene has CDR1 SGDLS and CDR2 YYNGEE. J was trimmed by 0 bases and V by 4 bases; bases with no gene match: 9. CDR3 length: 19 residues. This CDR3 is CASSLPGLAGTANTGELFF. CDR3 nucleotide sequence: TGTGCCAGCAGCCTACCGGGACTAGCGGGGACCGCGAACACCGGGGAGCTGTTTTTT.

At least ten counts were recorded for this clonotype. The rearrangement links TRBV28 to TRBJ1-1; D is unresolved. The V end was cut by 2 bases, the J end by 5 bases, with 15 bases between. Germline CDR1 and CDR2: MDHEN and SYDVKM. The CDR3 sequence is 15 residues long. In nucleotides, the CDR3 is TGTGCCAGCAGTTTAATGGCAGGCGGGAAGACTGAAGCTTTCTTT. Residues: CASSLMAGGKTEAFF.

This clonotype has at least ten counts. The chain joins TRBV24-1 to TRBJ2-6; D unresolved. This CDR3 is 13 amino acids long. Trimming removed 9 bases from V and 0 bases from J, with 5 bases in between. Germline-derived CDR1 and CDR2 are KGHDR and SFDVKD. The CDR3 DNA reads as TGTGCCACCCGAATCTCTGGGGCCAACGTCCTGACTTTC. This sequence encodes CATRISGANVLTF.

This sequence joins TRBV11-1 and TRBJ2-5; possibly TRBD1 or TRBD2 for D (6 bases each). The CDR3 sequence is 13 residues long. Germline CDR1 SGHAT, CDR2 FQDESV (reference sequence). V lost 4 bases to trimming and J lost 5 bases, with 11 bases between them. The CDR3 is CASSSTRGETQYF. The DNA for the CDR3 is TGTGCCAGCAGCTCGACTAGGGGGGAGACCCAGTACTTC.

This clonotype was detected many times. The J gene is TRBJ2-3, the V gene TRBV20-1; no definite D call. V lost 3 bases and J lost 6, with 7 bases in between. The CDR3 is made up of 11 amino acids. Germline-derived CDR1 and CDR2 are DFQATT and SNEGSKA (reference sequence). CDR3 protein: CSASPLDTQYF. The CDR3 region has the DNA TGCAGTGCTAGCCCCCTGGATACGCAGTATTTT.

The V call is TRBV6-2 or TRBV6-3, the J call TRBJ1-5; the match to TRBD1 covers 9 bases. Germline CDR1 MNHEY, CDR2 SVGEGT. With V trimmed by 6 bases and J by 5 bases, 11 bases remained unmatched. The CDR3 is 16 residues long. CDR3 sequence (DNA): TGTGCCAGCAGGGACAGGGGCAAATTCCCCCATCAGCCCCAGCATTTT. Encoded protein: CASRDRGKFPHQPQHF.

V gene TRBV28 combines with J gene TRBJ2-3; TRBD1 might be the D (5 bases). CDR3 length equals 15 residues. In germline, CDR1 is MDHEN, CDR2 SYDVKM. Between the trimmed V and J ends, which lost 7 bases and 2 bases, there was a span of 16 bases. The CDR3 loop reads CASTQGRRYTDTQYF. The CDR3 nucleotides are TGTGCCAGCACCCAGGGCAGGAGATACACAGATACGCAGTATTTT.

This clonotype was observed at least ten times. The CDR3 here is CASSQGGVKETQYF. The DNA of the CDR3 is TGCGCCAGCAGCCAAGGGGGCGTTAAAGAGACCCAGTACTTC. The rearrangement links TRBV4-3 to TRBJ2-5, with D possibly matching TRBD1 (5 bases). The CDR3 consists of 14 residues. Trimming pared 1 base from V and 3 bases from J, leaving 9 bases between. Per the germline V gene, CDR1 is LGHNA and CDR2 is YSLEER.

This clonotype was counted at least ten times. The chain couples TRBV20-1 to TRBJ1-6; D gene ambiguous. The V end was cut by 3 bases, the J end by 9 bases, with 6 bases between. The CDR3 runs to 11 residues. CDR1 and CDR2 from the germline V gene are DFQATT and SNEGSKA (reference sequence). This CDR3 is CSASTRSPLHF. DNA for the CDR3: TGCAGTGCTAGTACACGTTCACCCCTCCACTTT.

This clonotype was detected many times. This chain uses TRBV6-5 with TRBJ1-1, with 7 bases lining up with TRBD1. The CDR3 consists of 15 residues. Germline V gives CDR1 MNHEY, CDR2 SVGAGI. After removal of 2 bases from V and 3 bases from J, the junction contained 6 bases not matched to a gene. This CDR3 reads CASSYHIDRDTEAFF. For the CDR3, the DNA is TGTGCCAGCAGTTACCATATAGACAGGGACACTGAAGCTTTCTTT.

This clonotype has ten or more counts. The genes are TRBV7-9 and TRBJ2-5; no clear D. Germline assignment: CDR1 SEHNR and CDR2 FQNEAQ (reference sequence). This CDR3 has 11 residues. With 6 bases removed from V and 3 bases from J, the gap between germline ends came to 5 bases. CDR3 nucleotides: TGTGCCAGCAGGAGAAAAGAGACCCAGTACTTC. Protein: CASRRKETQYF.

This clonotype was seen repeatedly, ten times or more. The V and J genes are TRBV28 and TRBJ2-5, with D maybe TRBD1 (5 bases). In germline, CDR1 is MDHEN, CDR2 SYDVKM. The CDR3 totals 17 residues. V was trimmed by 3 bases and J by 2 bases, leaving 19 bases between them. CDR3 DNA sequence: TGTGCCAGCAGTTTCAGTGGGTCAGGGCCCAAACAAGAGACCCAGTACTTC. Translating gives CASSFSGSGPKQETQYF. Filled out from reference TRBV28 and TRBJ2-5, the complete variable domain reads DVKVTQSSRYLVKRTGEKVFLECVQDMDHENMFWYRQDPGLGLRLIYFSYDVKMKEKGDIPEGYSVSREKKERFSLILESASTNQTSMYLCASSFSGSGPKQETQYFGPGTRLLVL.

Here the CDR3 DNA reads TGTGCCAGCGCGGGGGCGGGGGTTGGCGGTACGCAGTATTTT. Amino acids: CASAGAGVGGTQYF. The chain uses TRBV28 and TRBJ2-3, with D tentatively TRBD2 (7 bases). CDR1 and CDR2 from the germline V gene are MDHEN and SYDVKM. The CDR3 is made up of 14 amino acids. V shed 8 bases and J shed 8 bases, with 20 bases lying between them.

This clonotype has ten or more counts. V usage is TRBV28 and J usage is TRBJ2-7, with unresolved D. Germline V gene sequence: CDR1 MDHEN, CDR2 SYDVKM. CDR3 size: 11 residues. Trimming left V 3 bases short and J 4 bases short, with 4 bases between. CDR3 loop: CASSFQYEQYF. In nucleotides, the CDR3 is TGTGCCAGCAGTTTTCAGTACGAGCAGTACTTC.